The following is a T cell receptor (beta chain) sequence with its context. This clonotype has just a few counts. Its cognate antigen has yet to be identified. Base qualities are not provided; no much larger clone lies one nucleotide away. This entry is derived from a study of identical twins listed by TCRdb under 2016. With respect to the entire study: To test whether fetal clonotypes persist, the study used deep sequencing on TCR alpha and beta repertoires from monozygotic twins, unrelated adults of various ages, and cord blood. Replicate twin experiments were performed at different times using different library preparation protocols to rule out contamination. What the work shows at the level of the full study, not this receptor alone: Compared with coincidental sharing between unrelated individuals, out-of-frame TCR alpha sequences shared between twins showed an excess of sequences with low generation probability. Fewer insertions were carried by abundant cord blood beta clonotypes; a weaker similar trend was observed in young adult naive repertoires, while no such trend was observed in memory repertoires. Out-of-frame TCR alpha sharing in monozygotic twins was systematically underestimated by recombination models, whereas sharing between unrelated individuals was in agreement with the recombination models. Conclusions relied on cross-sectional statistical analysis, since the same donors could not be followed over many years. The excess sharing between twins in beta out-of-frame sequences was weaker because fewer shared sequences reduced the signal-to-noise ratio. Invariant T cells such as MAIT and iNKT could partly confound zero-insertion analyses, although diverse VJ usage argued against such confounding for most clonotypes.

All donors were healthy Caucasians. Three pairs of female monozygotic twins, all aged roughly 18 to 30 years, made up the twin cohort. Peripheral blood mononuclear cells were the source from which RNA for the TCR libraries was isolated. The library was obtained by 5' RACE. TCRdb names Illumina HiSeq 2000 as the instrument used. Template switching added a universal primer binding site, and the final cDNA carried a unique molecular identifier that allowed TCR cDNA molecules to be counted accurately. Specific primers in the conserved constant-segment region were used to synthesize first-strand cDNA for the TCR alpha and beta chains. Each cDNA library was double barcoded, with a SMART-Mk sample barcode plus Illumina barcodes, to control for contamination. TruSeq adapter sequences and Illumina sample barcodes were added in two successive PCR steps. The TCR alpha and beta cDNA libraries were sequenced on the Illumina HiSeq platform using custom primers. For the original study's pipeline: MiGEC processed the raw reads to extract unique molecular identifiers, while MiXCR was used to determine the CDR3 positions. Recombination models were inferred per individual with the repgenHMM and IGoR tools using an EM algorithm. Shared clonotype analysis was performed with the tcR package in R, normalizing sharing by the product of cloneset sizes. Out-of-frame nonproductive sequences were analyzed to study raw recombination free of thymic and clonal selection effects. TCRdb reanalyzed the raw reads on its own, using fastp at Q25 for trimming and MiXCR for clone calling, and kept in-frame beta chains. Rows are combined by CDR3 protein, so each entry shows the most common genes and DNA. V and J calls and clone size were set by TCRdb, not the authors. A total of 600,000 to 800,000 distinct CDR3 sequences appear in this sample, 21% of them only once. The top ten clonotypes cover about 4.5% of the sample.

CDR1 and CDR2 are drawn from the germline V gene: SGHNT, YENEEA. The CDR3 goes from the cysteine to the phenylalanine over 16 residues. The kept DNA is CDR3 alone, 48 bases in frame from the first base. The V and J ends are trimmed by 5 bases and 4 bases, leaving 19 bases between them. Separately, the same data were catalogued under a study of T cells expressing NK-cell markers. That second publication adds: In sorted CD3+CD56+NKG2C+, CD3+CD56+NKG2C- and CD3+CD56-NKG2C+ T-cell subsets from about eight donors, TCR beta-chain repertoires were profiled. Seven of the eight sequenced donors were HCMV-seropositive and one was HCMV-seronegative. In several experiments an anti-gammadeltaTCR antibody was added to restrict sorting to alphabetaTCR-expressing T cells. In over 5 donors, the dominant CD3+CD56+NKG2C+ clonotypes were among the top 10 CD8+ clonotypes and accounted for about 1.0-7.5% of CD8+ T cells. Those dominant clonotypes were again the most abundant among CD3+CD56-NKG2C+ cells in a handful of donors, at roughly 25-60.1%. Whether the expanded NKG2C-expressing T cell clones were specific for HCMV antigens was left unclear. Randomly selected healthy volunteers, three men and five women, were used as the eight sequenced donors. To determine HCMV serostatus, a commercial ELISA kit was used to detect HCMV-specific IgG in serum. For several donors, unsorted PBMC were also used to sequence bulk peripheral blood T-cell repertoires. MIGEC was used to demultiplex reads and group reads by UMI, and MiTCR was used to assemble and quantify clonotypes. To remove erroneous sequences, TCR cDNA sequences were retained only when supported by two or more reads. Downstream repertoire analysis used the tcR package, and clonotypes were matched across fractions by CDR3 nucleotide sequence plus V segment. VDJmatch was used to annotate antigen specificity against VDJdb, with one amino acid substitution in CDR3 allowed.

The chain couples TRBV11-3 to TRBJ2-3; TRBD2 is possibly the D segment (7 matching bases). Sequenced input: PBMCs. The clonotype was recovered from a woman aged 18-29 years in good health. The DNA is TGTGCCAGCAGCCGTAATATGGGGGGGGGCGCAGATACGCAGTATTTT. Its translation is CASSRNMGGGADTQYF.